The rows below give T cell receptor beta chains drawn from one sample of a study of radiotherapy plus CTLA-4 blockade in lung cancer. The assay was immunoSEQ multiplex PCR, and TCRdb's table has in-frame clones only and misses some. The profile shows under 3,000 clones, around 76% of them singletons. The sample was tumor tissue, taken from a patient treated with radiotherapy plus ipilimumab. The source of these receptors is a human donor with non-small cell lung cancer that progressed on radiotherapy plus ipilimumab. Both conserved end residues are part of each CDR3. A D gene is named only where the DNA matches it firmly. Expanded clones are given a class, and other clones once, few, many or no size at all.

CDR3 protein: CASSLERSANIQYF
CDR3 DNA: TGTGCCAGCAGCTTGGAACGGTCGGCCAACATTCAGTACTTC
J gene: TRBJ2-4
D gene: NA
clone size: NA
V gene: TRBV5-4

CDR3 protein: CASSSRAGGGNQPQHF
CDR3 DNA: TGTGCCAGCAGTTCGCGCGCGGGGGGCGGCAATCAGCCCCAGCATTTT
J gene: TRBJ1-5
D gene: NA
clone size: NA
V gene: TRBV6-6

CDR3 protein: CASSFLPDTSSYNEQFF
CDR3 DNA: TGTGCCAGCAGTTTTCTCCCAGACACTAGCTCCTACAATGAGCAGTTCTTC
J gene: TRBJ2-1
D gene: NA
clone size: NA
V gene: TRBV27

CDR3 protein: CATSAHPSGTNEKLFF
CDR3 DNA: TGTGCCACCAGTGCCCACCCGTCAGGAACTAATGAAAAACTGTTTTTT
J gene: TRBJ1-4
D gene: NA
clone size: NA
V gene: TRBV15

CDR3 protein: CASSPLAGGPGEQYF
CDR3 DNA: TGTGCCAGCAGCCCCCTAGCGGGAGGGCCAGGGGAGCAGTACTTC
J gene: TRBJ2-7
D gene: TRBD2
clone size: NA
V gene: TRBV5-8

CDR3 protein: CASSSEGANYGYTF
CDR3 DNA: TGTGCCAGCAGTTCGGAGGGGGCGAACTATGGCTACACCTTC
J gene: TRBJ1-2
D gene: TRBD1
clone size: once
V gene: TRBV27

CDR3 protein: CASSLVADGYTF
CDR3 DNA: TGTGCCAGCAGCTTAGTGGCGGATGGCTACACCTTC
J gene: TRBJ1-2
D gene: NA
clone size: NA
V gene: TRBV7-9

CDR3 protein: CASSGRDGRLFF
CDR3 DNA: TGTGCCAGCAGCGGCCGGGACGGGAGACTGTTTTTT
J gene: TRBJ2-2
D gene: NA
clone size: NA
V gene: TRBV9

CDR3 protein: CASTSRGEKLFF
CDR3 DNA: TGTGCCAGCACCAGTAGGGGTGAAAAACTGTTTTTT
J gene: TRBJ1-4
D gene: NA
clone size: NA
V gene: TRBV27

CDR3 protein: CASSGWASGVTDTQYF
CDR3 DNA: TGTGCCAGCAGTGGGTGGGCTAGCGGGGTCACAGATACGCAGTATTTT
J gene: TRBJ2-3
D gene: TRBD2
clone size: NA
V gene: TRBV2

CDR3 protein: CASSPSSGAKGYTF
CDR3 DNA: TGCGCCAGCAGCCCGAGCAGCGGAGCAAAGGGCTACACCTTC
J gene: TRBJ1-2
D gene: NA
clone size: NA
V gene: TRBV5-1

CDR3 protein: CASSFATYGYTF
CDR3 DNA: TGTGCCAGCAGTTTTGCCACCTATGGCTACACCTTC
J gene: TRBJ1-2
D gene: NA
clone size: NA
V gene: TRBV28

CDR3 protein: CASSLAGREQFF
CDR3 DNA: TGTGCCAGCAGCTTAGCCGGCCGGGAGCAGTTCTTC
J gene: TRBJ2-1
D gene: NA
clone size: NA
V gene: TRBV7-9

CDR3 protein: CASSLSAGGTQETQYF
CDR3 DNA: TGTGCCAGCAGCTTATCAGCGGGAGGCACCCAAGAGACCCAGTACTTC
J gene: TRBJ2-5
D gene: TRBD2
clone size: NA
V gene: TRBV13

CDR3 protein: CASRTGPPYEQYF
CDR3 DNA: TGTGCCAGCAGAACCGGGCCGCCCTACGAGCAGTACTTC
J gene: TRBJ2-7
D gene: NA
clone size: NA
V gene: TRBV27

CDR3 protein: CASSEHGYEQYF
CDR3 DNA: TGTGCCAGCAGTGAACACGGCTACGAGCAGTACTTC
J gene: TRBJ2-7
D gene: NA
clone size: NA
V gene: TRBV6-1

CDR3 protein: CASSPTPWRDSYNEQFF
CDR3 DNA: TGTGCCAGCAGCCCAACTCCGTGGCGGGACTCCTACAATGAGCAGTTCTTC
J gene: TRBJ2-1
D gene: NA
clone size: NA
V gene: TRBV9

CDR3 protein: CASRPGLQQETQYF
CDR3 DNA: TGTGCCAGCAGGCCGGGACTGCAACAAGAGACCCAGTACTTC
J gene: TRBJ2-5
D gene: NA
clone size: NA
V gene: TRBV28

CDR3 protein: CASSPRTGDGYEQYF
CDR3 DNA: TGTGCCAGCAGTCCAAGGACAGGGGATGGGTACGAGCAGTACTTC
J gene: TRBJ2-7
D gene: TRBD1
clone size: NA
V gene: TRBV27

CDR3 protein: CASSHKQGLSTEAFF
CDR3 DNA: TGTGCCAGCAGCCACAAACAGGGGTTGAGCACTGAAGCTTTCTTT
J gene: TRBJ1-1
D gene: TRBD1
clone size: NA
V gene: TRBV6-6

CDR3 protein: CATSRAGRGLGKLFF
CDR3 DNA: TGTGCCACCAGCAGAGCGGGCAGGGGATTGGGAAAACTGTTTTTT
J gene: TRBJ1-4
D gene: NA
clone size: NA
V gene: TRBV15

CDR3 protein: CASSQEGWGNQPQHF
CDR3 DNA: TGCGCCAGCAGCCAAGAGGGGTGGGGTAATCAGCCCCAGCATTTT
J gene: TRBJ1-5
D gene: NA
clone size: NA
V gene: TRBV4-1